What follows is one T cell receptor beta chain and its context. Antigen: not known. Germline lookup yields CDR1 SGDLS and CDR2 YYNGEE. Trimming at V came to 0 bases and at J to 6 bases, leaving 13 bases not matched to a gene. This CDR3 comprises 19 residues. These data come from a study of cytomegalovirus exposure and HLA in healthy donors. At the level of the study: Genotyping of some 400 donors showed that roughly 83% belonged to the Caucasian-associated ancestry cluster. Findings and caveats of the study: Later analysis identified several of the most significant clusters that appeared linked to common viral pathogens.

Vbeta (60) and Jbeta (13) primers were used in the PCR. Generated by immunoSEQ multiplex PCR, the TCRdb table keeps only in-frame clones and is missing some. The sample contains approximately 89,000 clones, 85% of which appear only once. This receptor was taken from a man aged 35 to 55 in good health and CMV-seropositive. Sequencing was carried out using PBMCs. This chain links TRBV9 with TRBJ2-1; TRBD2 aligns across 12 bases. The CDR3 is CASSVAELAGGPVGNEQFF. CDR3 bases: TGTGCCAGCAGCGTAGCCGAGCTAGCGGGGGGGCCGGTCGGCAATGAGCAGTTCTTC.